This T cell receptor beta chain was profiled in a study of T-cell reconstitution after alpha-beta-depleted transplantation in children. The study, taken as a whole, reports: Counts and diversity of T cells one year after transplant came mostly from newly produced T cells. Reportedly, only several hundred clones from non-depleted graft cells drove alpha-beta T-cell counts at about two months. Surviving recipient T cells and thymic progenitors produced the high day-60 TCRbeta diversity seen in some patients.

As it was prepared, the TCRbeta library received unique molecular identifiers. Each CDR3 protein is one row after TCRdb ran MiXCR on the PCR reads. Of 480,000 or so distinct CDR3 sequences detected, over 9.5% appear once; the ten largest clones hold 2% to 2.5%. This clonotype has ten or more counts. Its antigen remains unknown. Material: PBMCs, obtained before TCRalphabeta/CD19-depleted stem cell transplant. This sequence was found in a child aged 2 to 10 with inherited bone marrow failure, due to receive a stem cell transplant.

The CDR3 bases are TGTGCCAGCAGTTACCTCAAGGATGACGATGAGCAGTTCTTC. It specifies CASSYLKDDDEQFF. The chain couples TRBV6-2 or TRBV6-3 to TRBJ2-1, with D unresolved. CDR1 is MNHEY, CDR2 SVGEGT, per germline. V was trimmed by 2 bases and J by 8 bases, leaving 13 bases between them. The CDR3 has 14 residues.